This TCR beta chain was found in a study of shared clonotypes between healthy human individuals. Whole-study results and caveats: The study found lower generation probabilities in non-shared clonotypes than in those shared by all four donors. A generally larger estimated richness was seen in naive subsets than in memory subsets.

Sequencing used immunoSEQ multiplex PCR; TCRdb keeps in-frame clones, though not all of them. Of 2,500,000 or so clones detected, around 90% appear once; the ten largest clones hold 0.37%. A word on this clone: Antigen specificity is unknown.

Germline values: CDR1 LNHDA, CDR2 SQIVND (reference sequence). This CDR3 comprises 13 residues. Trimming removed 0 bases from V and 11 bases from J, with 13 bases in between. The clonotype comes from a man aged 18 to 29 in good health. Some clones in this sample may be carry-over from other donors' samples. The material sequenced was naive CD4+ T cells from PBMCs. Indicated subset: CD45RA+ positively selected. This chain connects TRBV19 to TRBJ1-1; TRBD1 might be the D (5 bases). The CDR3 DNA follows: TGTGCCAGTAGTATAGAGGGACGCTCGCAGGCTTTCTTT. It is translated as CASSIEGRSQAFF.